The T cell receptor beta chain described here comes from a study of PD-1 blockade in classical Hodgkin lymphoma. The time point denotes: cycle 4 day 1 (C4D1), after less than 7 weeks of nivolumab. The patients all showed relapse after autologous stem cell transplantation, while their brentuximab vedotin exposure varied. Study outcomes and limitations: Healthy donors were reported to have higher baseline TCR diversity than newly diagnosed patients.

Germline CDR1 is SGHVS and CDR2 is FQNEAQ. The CDR3 covers 14 residues. Trimming cost V 8 bases and J 5 bases, with 17 bases left between them. Turning to this clone: The antigen is not known.

Some clones are missing from TCRdb's copy, which holds only in-frame ones; the method was immunoSEQ multiplex PCR. The repertoire holds more than 95,000 clones, with around 90% as singletons. The chain combines TRBV7-8 with TRBJ2-3, with D maybe TRBD2 (7 bases). This receptor was taken from a human donor with classical Hodgkin lymphoma. This material consisted of peripheral blood mononuclear cells (PBMCs), taken before the fourth cycle of nivolumab. For the CDR3, the DNA is TGTGCCAGCCGGGTGGGCGGGGGCATAGATACGCAGTATTTT. Protein: CASRVGGGIDTQYF.